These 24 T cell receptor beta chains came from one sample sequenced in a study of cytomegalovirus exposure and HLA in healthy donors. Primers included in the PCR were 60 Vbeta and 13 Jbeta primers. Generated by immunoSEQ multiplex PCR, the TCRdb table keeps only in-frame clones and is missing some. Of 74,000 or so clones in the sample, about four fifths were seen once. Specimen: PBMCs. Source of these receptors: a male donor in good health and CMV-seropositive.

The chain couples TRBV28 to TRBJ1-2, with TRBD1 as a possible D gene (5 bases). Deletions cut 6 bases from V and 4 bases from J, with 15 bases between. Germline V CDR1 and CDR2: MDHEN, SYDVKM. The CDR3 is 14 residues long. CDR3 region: CASSPPQGGYGYTF. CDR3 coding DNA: TGTGCCAGCAGCCCCCCCCAGGGAGGCTATGGCTACACCTTC.

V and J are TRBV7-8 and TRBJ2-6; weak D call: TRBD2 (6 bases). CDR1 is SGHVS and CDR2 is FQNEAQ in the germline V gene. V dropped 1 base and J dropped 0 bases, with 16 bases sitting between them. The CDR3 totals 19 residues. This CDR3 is CASSLVHGGTPSGANVLTF. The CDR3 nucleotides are TGTGCCAGCAGCTTAGTACATGGCGGGACCCCCTCTGGGGCCAACGTCCTGACTTTC.

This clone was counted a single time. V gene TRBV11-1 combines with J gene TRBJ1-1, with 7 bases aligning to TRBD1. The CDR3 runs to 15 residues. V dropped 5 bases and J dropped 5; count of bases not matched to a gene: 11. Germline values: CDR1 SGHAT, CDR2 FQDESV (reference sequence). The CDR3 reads CASSPEGTGATEAFF. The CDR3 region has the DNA TGTGCCAGCAGCCCAGAAGGAACAGGGGCGACTGAAGCTTTCTTT.

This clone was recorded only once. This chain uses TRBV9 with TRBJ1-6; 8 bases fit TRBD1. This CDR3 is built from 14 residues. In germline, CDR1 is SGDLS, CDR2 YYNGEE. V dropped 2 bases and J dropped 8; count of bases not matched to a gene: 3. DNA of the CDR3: TGTGCCAGCAGCGTCGACAGGGGTGATTCACCCCTCCACTTT. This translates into CASSVDRGDSPLHF. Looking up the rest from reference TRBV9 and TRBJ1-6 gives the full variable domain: DSGVTQTPKHLITATGQRVTLRCSPRSGDLSVYWYQQSLDQGLQFLIQYYNGEERAKGNILERFSAQQFPDLHSELNLSSLELGDSALYFCASSVDRGDSPLHFGNGTRLTVT.

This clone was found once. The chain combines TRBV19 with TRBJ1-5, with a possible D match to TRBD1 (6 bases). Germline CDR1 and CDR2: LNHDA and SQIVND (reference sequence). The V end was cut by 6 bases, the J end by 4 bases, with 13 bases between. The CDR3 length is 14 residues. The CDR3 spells CASRLQGGNQPQHF. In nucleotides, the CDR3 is TGTGCCAGTAGACTACAGGGTGGGAATCAGCCCCAGCATTTT.

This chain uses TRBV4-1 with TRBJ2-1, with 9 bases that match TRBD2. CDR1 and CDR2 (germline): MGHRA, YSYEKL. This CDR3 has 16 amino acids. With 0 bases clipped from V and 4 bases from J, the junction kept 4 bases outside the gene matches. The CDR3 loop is CASSQEKAGGYNEQFF. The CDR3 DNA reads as TGCGCCAGCAGCCAAGAAAAAGCGGGAGGTTACAATGAGCAGTTCTTC.

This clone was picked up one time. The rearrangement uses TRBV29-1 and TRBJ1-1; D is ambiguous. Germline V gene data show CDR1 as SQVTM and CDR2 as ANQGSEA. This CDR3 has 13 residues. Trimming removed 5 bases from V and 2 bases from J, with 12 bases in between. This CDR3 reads CSVPKGANTEAFF. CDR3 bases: TGCAGCGTTCCAAAGGGAGCAAACACTGAAGCTTTCTTT. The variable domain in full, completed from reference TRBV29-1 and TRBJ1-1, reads SAVISQKPSRDICQRGTSLTIQCQVDSQVTMMFWYRQQPGQSLTLIATANQGSEATYESGFVIDKFPISRPNLTFSTLTVSNMSPEDSSIYLCSVPKGANTEAFFGQGTRLTVV.

In nucleotides, the CDR3 is TGTGCCAGCAGCTCGACAGGGTCGGGAAACACCATATATTTT. It specifies CASSSTGSGNTIYF. The V gene is TRBV5-4, the J gene TRBJ1-3; 7 nucleotides align to TRBD1. The germline V gene encodes CDR1 SGHNT and CDR2 YYREEE (reference sequence). J was trimmed by 4 bases and V by 3 bases; bases with no gene match: 4. The CDR3 extends over 14 amino acids.

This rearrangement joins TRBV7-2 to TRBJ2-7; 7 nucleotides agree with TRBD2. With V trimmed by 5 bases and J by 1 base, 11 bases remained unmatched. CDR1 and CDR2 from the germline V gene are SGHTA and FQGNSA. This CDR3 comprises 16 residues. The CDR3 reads CASSQSTGGASYEQYF. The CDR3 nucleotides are TGTGCCAGCAGCCAGTCGACGGGGGGAGCATCCTACGAGCAGTACTTC.

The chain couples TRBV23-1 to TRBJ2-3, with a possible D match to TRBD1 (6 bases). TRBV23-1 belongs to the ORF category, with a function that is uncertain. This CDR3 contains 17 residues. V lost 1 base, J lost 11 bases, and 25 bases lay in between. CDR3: CASSQCLRDISIRGQYF. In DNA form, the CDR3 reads TGCGCCAGCAGTCAATGCCTACGGGACATATCTATACGGGGGCAGTATTTT.

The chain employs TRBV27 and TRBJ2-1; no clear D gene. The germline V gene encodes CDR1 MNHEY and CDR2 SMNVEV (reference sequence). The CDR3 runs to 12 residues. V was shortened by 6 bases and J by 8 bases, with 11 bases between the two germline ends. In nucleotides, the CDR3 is TGTGCCAGCAGGGAGCTCGACCATGAGCAGTTCTTC. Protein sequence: CASRELDHEQFF.

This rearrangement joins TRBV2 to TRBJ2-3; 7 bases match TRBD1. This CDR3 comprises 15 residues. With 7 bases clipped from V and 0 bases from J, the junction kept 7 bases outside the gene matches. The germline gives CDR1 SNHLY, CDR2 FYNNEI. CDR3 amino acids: CASIGTVLSTDTQYF. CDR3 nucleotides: TGTGCCAGCATTGGGACAGTCCTTAGCACAGATACGCAGTATTTT.

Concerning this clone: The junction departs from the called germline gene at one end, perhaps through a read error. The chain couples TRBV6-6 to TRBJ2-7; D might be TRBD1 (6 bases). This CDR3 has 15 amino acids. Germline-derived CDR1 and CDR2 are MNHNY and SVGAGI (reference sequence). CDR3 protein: CASRYSTQGPNEQYF. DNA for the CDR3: TGTGCCAGCAGATACTCGACCCAGGGGCCCAACGAGCAGTACTTC.

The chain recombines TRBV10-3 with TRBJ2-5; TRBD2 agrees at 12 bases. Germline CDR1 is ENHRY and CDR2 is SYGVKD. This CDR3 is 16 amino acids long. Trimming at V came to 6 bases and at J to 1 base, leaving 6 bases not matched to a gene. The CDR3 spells CAIRDGTSGPQETQYF. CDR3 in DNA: TGTGCCATCAGAGACGGGACTAGCGGGCCCCAAGAGACCCAGTACTTC.

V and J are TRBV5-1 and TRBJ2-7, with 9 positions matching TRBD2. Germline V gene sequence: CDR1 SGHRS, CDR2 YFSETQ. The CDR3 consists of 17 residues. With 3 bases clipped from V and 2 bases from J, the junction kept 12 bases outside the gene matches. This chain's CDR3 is CASSSTMIPSGAYEQYF. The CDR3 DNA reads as TGCGCCAGCAGCTCCACGATGATCCCTAGCGGGGCCTACGAGCAGTACTTC.

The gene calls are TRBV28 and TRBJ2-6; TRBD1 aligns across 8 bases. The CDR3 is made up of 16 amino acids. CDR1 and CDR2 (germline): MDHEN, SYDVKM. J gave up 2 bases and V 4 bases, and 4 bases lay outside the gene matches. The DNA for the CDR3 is TGTGCCAGCAGTTATAACAGGGGGGCTGGGGCCAACGTCCTGACTTTC. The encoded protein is CASSYNRGAGANVLTF.

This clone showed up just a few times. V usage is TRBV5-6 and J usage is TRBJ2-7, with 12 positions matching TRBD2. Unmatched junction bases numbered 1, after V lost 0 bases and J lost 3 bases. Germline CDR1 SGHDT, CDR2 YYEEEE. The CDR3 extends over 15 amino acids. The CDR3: CASSLGLAGVYEQYF. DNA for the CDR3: TGTGCCAGCAGCTTGGGACTAGCGGGAGTCTACGAGCAGTACTTC.

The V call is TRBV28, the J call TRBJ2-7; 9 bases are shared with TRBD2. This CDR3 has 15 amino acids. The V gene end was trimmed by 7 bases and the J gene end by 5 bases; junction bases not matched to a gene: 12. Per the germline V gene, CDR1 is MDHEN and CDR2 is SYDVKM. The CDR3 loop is CASMGEGGGADEQYF. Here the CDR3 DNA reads TGTGCCAGCATGGGAGAGGGCGGGGGGGCGGACGAGCAGTACTTC.

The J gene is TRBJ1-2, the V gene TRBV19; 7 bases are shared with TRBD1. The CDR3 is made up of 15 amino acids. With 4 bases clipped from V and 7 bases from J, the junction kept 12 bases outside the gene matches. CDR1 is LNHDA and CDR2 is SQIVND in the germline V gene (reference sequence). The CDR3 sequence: CASSRRQGEGGGYTF. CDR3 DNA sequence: TGTGCCAGTAGTAGGCGACAGGGTGAAGGGGGTGGCTACACCTTC.

This chain's CDR3 is CASSLADRYEQYF. The CDR3 DNA follows: TGTGCCAGCAGCTTAGCCGACAGGTACGAGCAGTACTTC. This sequence joins TRBV7-2 and TRBJ2-7; D perhaps matches TRBD1 (6 bases). V was cut by 0 bases and J by 4 bases, with 7 bases left in between. CDR1 and CDR2 (germline): SGHTA, FQGNSA. The CDR3 covers 13 residues. Variable domain in full (rest from reference TRBV7-2 and TRBJ2-7): GAGVSQSPSNKVTEKGKDVELRCDPISGHTALYWYRQSLGQGLEFLIYFQGNSAPDKSGLPSDRFSAERTGGSVSTLTIQRTQQEDSAVYLCASSLADRYEQYFGPGTRLTVT.

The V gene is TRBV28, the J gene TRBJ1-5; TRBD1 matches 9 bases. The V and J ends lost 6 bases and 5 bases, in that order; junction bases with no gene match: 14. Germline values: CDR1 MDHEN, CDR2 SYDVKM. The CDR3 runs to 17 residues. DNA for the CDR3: TGTGCCAGCAGCTCCGACGCCGGGACAGGGACCGATCAGCCCCAGCATTTT. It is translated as CASSSDAGTGTDQPQHF.

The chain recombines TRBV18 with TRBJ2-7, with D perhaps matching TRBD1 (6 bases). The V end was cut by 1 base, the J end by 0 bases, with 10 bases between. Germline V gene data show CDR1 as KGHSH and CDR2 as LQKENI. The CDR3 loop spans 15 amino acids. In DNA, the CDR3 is TGTGCCAGCTCACCACGCCAGGGGCTCTCCTACGAGCAGTACTTC. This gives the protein CASSPRQGLSYEQYF.

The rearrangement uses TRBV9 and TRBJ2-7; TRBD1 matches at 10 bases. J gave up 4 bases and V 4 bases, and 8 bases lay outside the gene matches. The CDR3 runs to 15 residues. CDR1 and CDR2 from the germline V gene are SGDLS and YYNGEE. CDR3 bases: TGTGCCAGCAGCATCGGGACAGGGGTGGGATACGAGCAGTACTTC. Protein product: CASSIGTGVGYEQYF.

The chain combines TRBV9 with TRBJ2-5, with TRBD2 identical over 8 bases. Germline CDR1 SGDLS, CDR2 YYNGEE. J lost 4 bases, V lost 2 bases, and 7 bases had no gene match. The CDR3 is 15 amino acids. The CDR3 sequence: CASSVFGGGGETQYF. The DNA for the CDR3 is TGTGCCAGCAGCGTCTTCGGGGGGGGCGGAGAGACCCAGTACTTC. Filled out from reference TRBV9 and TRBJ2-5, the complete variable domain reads DSGVTQTPKHLITATGQRVTLRCSPRSGDLSVYWYQQSLDQGLQFLIQYYNGEERAKGNILERFSAQQFPDLHSELNLSSLELGDSALYFCASSVFGGGGETQYFGPGTRLLVL.